These 29 T cell receptor beta chains were sequenced from one sample in a study of cytomegalovirus exposure and HLA in healthy donors. Sequencing used immunoSEQ multiplex PCR; TCRdb keeps in-frame clones, though not all of them. The repertoire holds 150,000 to 180,000 clones, with about 86% as singletons. Material for sequencing was PBMCs. These receptors all stem from a human donor in good health.

J is TRBJ1-1 and V is TRBV7-2; no clear D. The germline CDR1 and CDR2 sequences are SGHTA and FQGNSA. CDR3 length: 13 residues. Trimming stripped 3 bases from V and 0 bases from J, with 5 bases between. Written as DNA, the CDR3 is TGTGCCAGCAGCTTTCTCCTGAACACTGAAGCTTTCTTT. Its protein product is CASSFLLNTEAFF.

V gene TRBV19 combines with J gene TRBJ1-3; unclear D gene. The V gene lost 7 bases and the J gene lost 4 bases, with 17 bases spanning the gap. The CDR3 loop spans 15 amino acids. CDR1 is LNHDA, CDR2 SQIVND, per germline (reference sequence). Here the CDR3 DNA reads TGTGCCAGTAATGACGACCGAGCGTCCGGAAACACCATATATTTT. It specifies CASNDDRASGNTIYF.

This clone appeared a few times. The rearrangement joins TRBV2 to TRBJ2-5; D is perhaps TRBD2 (6 bases). CDR1 SNHLY and CDR2 FYNNEI come from the germline V gene. CDR3 length: 13 amino acids. Between the trimmed V and J ends, which lost 7 bases and 4 bases, there was a span of 13 bases. CDR3 residues: CASTARERETQYF. Written as DNA, the CDR3 is TGTGCCAGCACCGCCCGGGAGCGAGAGACCCAGTACTTC.

The genes are TRBV11-2 and TRBJ1-1, with 8 bases matching TRBD1. The CDR3 is made up of 13 amino acids. With 5 bases clipped from V and 5 bases from J, the junction kept 4 bases outside the gene matches. The V gene's germline CDR1 is SGHAT and CDR2 FQNNGV. This CDR3 reads CASSGRTGTEAFF. The CDR3 DNA is TGTGCCAGCAGCGGACGGACAGGGACTGAAGCTTTCTTT.

V is TRBV6-6 and J is TRBJ2-7; 9 positions match TRBD1. With V trimmed by 5 bases and J by 3 bases, 5 bases remained unmatched. Germline CDR1 reads MNHNY; CDR2 reads SVGAGI (reference sequence). The length of the CDR3 is 14 residues. DNA of the CDR3: TGTGCCAGCAGTAGGGACAGGGCTCACTACGAGCAGTACTTC. Protein product: CASSRDRAHYEQYF.

This chain joins TRBV13 and TRBJ1-3, with TRBD1 as a possible D gene (6 bases). CDR1 is PRHDT, CDR2 FYEKMQ, per germline (reference sequence). Trimming took 5 bases from V and 2 from J, leaving 10 bases between them. The CDR3 runs 14 residues. The CDR3, as DNA: TGTGCCAGCAGCCTACCAGGGGCTGGAAACACCATATATTTT. It codes for CASSLPGAGNTIYF.

The chain links TRBV6-6 to TRBJ2-1; weak D call: TRBD1 (6 bases). The V gene lost 5 bases and the J gene lost 6 bases, with 17 bases spanning the gap. The CDR3 covers 15 residues. Germline V gene lookup returns CDR1 MNHNY and CDR2 SVGAGI (reference sequence). CDR3 nucleotide sequence: TGTGCCAGCAGTCAACAGGGTCGGAATCCCAATGAGCAGTTCTTC. Translation gives CASSQQGRNPNEQFF.

This clone is a singleton in its sample. The rearrangement uses TRBV5-1 and TRBJ1-4; TRBD1 matches at 8 bases. Germline V gives CDR1 SGHRS, CDR2 YFSETQ. With 4 bases clipped from V and 2 bases from J, the junction kept 7 bases outside the gene matches. The CDR3 has 16 amino acids. CDR3 in amino acids: CASSLGQGRTNEKLFF. The CDR3 coding sequence is TGCGCCAGCAGCCTCGGACAGGGTCGCACTAATGAAAAACTGTTTTTT.

J is TRBJ2-3 and V is TRBV28; D ambiguous. The CDR3 extends over 14 amino acids. V was shortened by 5 bases and J by 8 bases, with 17 bases between the two germline ends. The V gene's germline CDR1 is MDHEN and CDR2 SYDVKM. In DNA form, the CDR3 reads TGTGCCAGCAGTCCCCTTCGAGTCGGCGGTACGCAGTATTTT. The encoded protein is CASSPLRVGGTQYF.

The chain couples TRBV29-1 to TRBJ1-1; 8 nucleotides align to TRBD1. From germline, CDR1 is SQVTM and CDR2 ANQGSEA. The CDR3 extends over 15 amino acids. With 1 base clipped from V and 4 bases from J, the junction kept 8 bases outside the gene matches. CDR3 sequence reads: CSVEVRGQGFTEAFF. The CDR3 DNA sequence: TGCAGCGTTGAAGTCCGTGGACAGGGCTTCACTGAAGCTTTCTTT.

The V and J genes are TRBV6-5 and TRBJ1-2; perhaps TRBD1 as D (6 bases). The V gene's germline CDR1 is MNHEY and CDR2 SVGAGI. V lost 6 bases and J lost 8, with 13 bases in between. The CDR3 runs to 12 residues. In nucleotides, the CDR3 is TGTGCCAGCAGGCAGGGGTTGTTGGGCTACACCTTC. It specifies CASRQGLLGYTF.

This chain connects TRBV7-3 to TRBJ2-2; TRBD2 agrees at 8 bases. Germline CDR1 and CDR2: SGHTA and FQGTGA. This CDR3 region has 18 residues. Trimming at V came to 5 bases and at J to 8 bases, leaving 19 bases not matched to a gene. The CDR3 DNA reads TGTGCCAGCAGCCCTCGGACTAGCACATCCAGAACACCGGGGGAGCTGTTTTTT. Protein product: CASSPRTSTSRTPGELFF.

The chain is built from TRBV10-2 and TRBJ1-1; TRBD1 matches at 7 bases. Germline V gene data show CDR1 as WSHSY and CDR2 as SAAADI. The CDR3 is 14 amino acids. The trim removed 6 bases at V and 5 bases at J, leaving 9 bases unmatched. The CDR3 is CASRRQGWDTEAFF. CDR3 bases: TGCGCCAGCAGAAGACAGGGTTGGGATACTGAAGCTTTCTTT.

The chain recombines TRBV6-5 with TRBJ1-2; D is possibly TRBD1 (5 bases). CDR1 is MNHEY, CDR2 SVGAGI, per germline. The CDR3 extends over 13 amino acids. The V end lost 2 bases, the J end lost 7 bases, and 11 bases lay between the germline ends. The chain's CDR3 is CASSYKGVGGYTF. As DNA, the CDR3 is TGTGCCAGCAGTTACAAAGGGGTTGGTGGCTACACCTTC.

V usage is TRBV4-1 and J usage is TRBJ1-4; D perhaps matches TRBD1 (5 bases). The length of the CDR3 is 13 residues. Trimming took 3 bases from V and 8 from J, leaving 10 bases between them. The germline gives CDR1 MGHRA, CDR2 YSYEKL. The chain's CDR3 is CASSQGTLEKLFF. The CDR3 nucleotides read TGCGCCAGCAGCCAGGGGACTTTGGAAAAACTGTTTTTT.

This clone was counted a single time. The J gene is TRBJ2-3, the V gene TRBV7-3, with 12 positions matching TRBD2. With 1 base clipped from V and 3 bases from J, the junction kept 8 bases outside the gene matches. The CDR3 runs 18 residues. Per germline, CDR1 SGHTA and CDR2 FQGTGA. CDR3 region: CASSLRGASGGGTDTQYF. The CDR3 DNA reads as TGTGCCAGCAGCTTAAGAGGGGCTAGCGGGGGGGGGACAGATACGCAGTATTTT.

This clone was seen more than once but under ten times. The chain recombines TRBV19 with TRBJ1-2; 10 positions match TRBD1. This CDR3 has 15 residues. CDR1 and CDR2 (germline): LNHDA, SQIVND (reference sequence). Trimming cost V 5 bases and J 6 bases; bases outside gene matches: 9. The CDR3 here is CASSLRQGASNGYTF. The CDR3 DNA sequence: TGTGCCAGTAGTCTAAGACAGGGGGCGTCGAATGGCTACACCTTC. Using reference TRBV19 and TRBJ1-2 for the parts outside the CDR3, the full variable domain is DGGITQSPKYLFRKEGQNVTLSCEQNLNHDAMYWYRQDPGQGLRLIYYSQIVNDFQKGDIAEGYSVSREKKESFPLTVTSAQKNPTAFYLCASSLRQGASNGYTFGSGTRLTVV.

V gene TRBV5-1 combines with J gene TRBJ2-6; 8 nucleotides align to TRBD2. V lost 1 base to trimming and J lost 0 bases; unmatched junction nucleotides: 12. The CDR3 is made up of 20 amino acids. Germline lookup yields CDR1 SGHRS and CDR2 YFSETQ. CDR3 sequence: CASSLKPREGVDSGANVLTF. Here the CDR3 DNA reads TGCGCCAGCAGCTTGAAACCTCGGGAGGGGGTCGACTCTGGGGCCAACGTCCTGACTTTC.

In its sample, this clone was seen a few times. The genes are TRBV28 and TRBJ1-2, with D possibly TRBD1 on 6 matching bases. The V and J ends lost 5 bases and 2 bases respectively, with 12 bases between them. This CDR3 spans 14 amino acids. Per the germline V gene, CDR1 is MDHEN and CDR2 is SYDVKM. Here the CDR3 reads CASSLLGGNYGYTF. The CDR3 DNA is TGTGCCAGCAGTCTGCTAGGGGGAAACTATGGCTACACCTTC.

V gene TRBV7-9 combines with J gene TRBJ2-2, with a tentative D call TRBD2 (6 bases). Trimming shortened V by 5 bases and J by 6 bases, and 13 bases separated the two germline ends. The CDR3 runs to 14 residues. Germline V gene data show CDR1 as SEHNR and CDR2 as FQNEAQ (reference sequence). DNA of the CDR3: TGTGCCAGCAGCCCCCGACTAGTTCCCGGGGAGCTGTTTTTT. Its translation: CASSPRLVPGELFF.

The sample holds one count of this clone. The genes are TRBV5-6 and TRBJ2-5; D is possibly TRBD2 (7 bases). V gave up 2 bases and J gave up 1 base, with 21 bases separating them. The germline gives CDR1 SGHDT, CDR2 YYEEEE. The CDR3 consists of 18 residues. The CDR3 spells CASSLGGLGRALQETQYF. CDR3 bases: TGTGCCAGCAGCTTAGGGGGATTGGGGAGGGCCCTCCAAGAGACCCAGTACTTC.

The CDR3 coding sequence is TGTGCCAGCAGCGGATTTGACAGGGTTACATTCTCCGGGGAGCTGTTTTTT. Translation: CASSGFDRVTFSGELFF. The chain joins TRBV27 to TRBJ2-2; 7 positions agree with TRBD1. There are 17 residues in the CDR3. The V segment lost 6 bases and the J segment 6 bases; nucleotides outside the gene matches: 16. Looked up from germline, CDR1 is MNHEY and CDR2 is SMNVEV (reference sequence).

The gene calls are TRBV27 and TRBJ2-7; a weak D match, TRBD2 (6 bases). Trimming cost V 5 bases and J 4 bases, with 21 bases left between them. In germline, CDR1 is MNHEY, CDR2 SMNVEV (reference sequence). This CDR3 comprises 16 residues. The CDR3 sequence is CASSPLSGGGRYEQYF. DNA of the CDR3: TGTGCCAGCAGTCCCCTATCAGGTGGGGGGAGATACGAGCAGTACTTC.

The chain recombines TRBV7-9 with TRBJ1-1, with D maybe TRBD1 (5 bases). CDR1 and CDR2 from the germline V gene are SEHNR and FQNEAQ (reference sequence). The V gene lost 5 bases and the J gene lost 0 bases, with 10 bases spanning the gap. The CDR3 has 14 amino acids. The CDR3 DNA sequence: TGTGCCAGCAGCCGGGGACTTTTGAACACTGAAGCTTTCTTT. It is translated as CASSRGLLNTEAFF. Complete variable domain (other parts from reference TRBV7-9 and TRBJ1-1): DTGVSQNPRHKITKRGQNVTFRCDPISEHNRLYWYRQTLGQGPEFLTYFQNEAQLEKSRLLSDRFSAERPKGSFSTLEIQRTEQGDSAMYLCASSRGLLNTEAFFGQGTRLTVV.

The chain employs TRBV7-9 and TRBJ2-1; TRBD1 aligns across 7 bases. The CDR3 contains 16 residues. V trimming: 0 bases; J trimming: 7 bases; junction bases outside the gene matches: 9. Germline V gene data show CDR1 as SEHNR and CDR2 as FQNEAQ (reference sequence). In DNA, the CDR3 is TGTGCCAGCAGCTTAGCGCTAGTGGGACAGAATAATGAGCAGTTCTTC. This gives the protein CASSLALVGQNNEQFF.

The rearrangement joins TRBV7-3 to TRBJ2-3; D is undetermined. V was cut by 5 bases and J by 2 bases, with 14 bases left in between. The germline V gene encodes CDR1 SGHTA and CDR2 FQGTGA. There are 15 residues in the CDR3. As DNA, the CDR3 is TGTGCCAGCAGCCCAGAGCGAAGTTACACAGATACGCAGTATTTT. This codes for CASSPERSYTDTQYF. Full variable domain (missing parts from reference TRBV7-3 and TRBJ2-3): GAGVSQTPSNKVTEKGKYVELRCDPISGHTALYWYRQSLGQGPEFLIYFQGTGAADDSGLPNDRFFAVRPEGSVSTLKIQRTERGDSAVYLCASSPERSYTDTQYFGPGTRLTVL.

The V call is TRBV4-1, the J call TRBJ1-1, with a weak D call TRBD1 (6 bases). Germline-derived CDR1 and CDR2 are MGHRA and YSYEKL. V was pared by 8 bases and J by 11 bases, with 36 bases between. This CDR3 has 18 residues. CDR3 DNA sequence: TGCGCCAGCTCCGTCGAAATCCCAATTTATGGACAGACTTCTTCGGCTTTCTTT. Translated: CASSVEIPIYGQTSSAFF.

Only a few counts were recorded for this clone. The chain uses TRBV5-1 and TRBJ1-3, with 8 bases identical to TRBD1. V lost 4 bases to trimming and J lost 2 bases; unmatched junction nucleotides: 5. The CDR3 runs to 15 residues. Germline V gives CDR1 SGHRS, CDR2 YFSETQ. The CDR3 sequence is CASSPQGAAGNTIYF. The CDR3 DNA reads as TGCGCCAGCAGCCCCCAGGGGGCAGCTGGAAACACCATATATTTT.

This clone was counted only a few times. V usage is TRBV11-2 and J usage is TRBJ2-1; TRBD1 might be the D (5 bases). V was shortened by 5 bases and J by 6 bases, with 20 bases between the two germline ends. This CDR3 contains 16 residues. The germline gives CDR1 SGHAT, CDR2 FQNNGV. CDR3 residues: CASSLVQAISVNEQFF. CDR3 DNA sequence: TGTGCCAGCAGCCTAGTACAGGCTATATCGGTCAATGAGCAGTTCTTC.